Included here is one TCR beta chain sequence, with context. TCRdb's table, derived via immunoSEQ multiplex PCR, lists solely in-frame clones and lacks some. Of hundreds of thousands of clones in the sample, 70% were seen once. Trimming pared 0 bases from V and 0 bases from J, leaving 8 bases between. In germline, CDR1 is LGHNA, CDR2 YSLEER. CDR3 length: 15 residues. The record originates from a study of cytotoxic CD8 clonotypes in ibrutinib-treated CLL. The chain uses TRBV4-3 and TRBJ1-1; D gene unclear. The material sequenced was PBMCs, taken after 24 months of ibrutinib treatment. This clonotype was obtained from a human donor with chronic lymphocytic leukemia. CDR3 DNA sequence: TGCGCCAGCAGCCAAGAGGATATCGTGAACACTGAAGCTTTCTTT. Its translation: CASSQEDIVNTEAFF.